This T cell receptor beta chain was documented in a study of regulatory T cells in long-lasting Graves disease. Combining iRepertoire HTBI primers with Arm-PCR of CDR3 regions, the authors built TCR beta libraries. One entry per CDR3 protein results from TCRdb running MiXCR on the multiplex PCR reads. The sample records 350,000 to 450,000 distinct CDR3 sequences, 16% being singletons. Time point here: newly diagnosed GD, antithyroid drugs for less than 3 months. Making the TCR library involved RNA that had been extracted from PBMCs. Blood from the periphery, about 9.2 milliliters in all, was drawn into EDTA tubes. A note on this clonotype: Its specificity is unknown.

V was pared by 6 bases and J by 4 bases, with 9 bases of the junction left unmatched. The CDR3 has 15 residues. The study's findings and limits: Samples came from peripheral blood alone, without thyroid tissue. Comparison showed that persistent patients shared more public clonotypes (around 3,000) than new patients (roughly 1,000). Preferential use of TRBV28, TRBJ1-2 and TRBJ2-5 was seen in persistent disease.

These same data were also listed under a study on T cells in Graves' hyperthyroidism and ophthalmopathy.

Sample: peripheral blood mononuclear cells (PBMCs), taken at new diagnosis, from a patient treated with antithyroid drugs. The sequence was collected from a man aged 40-49 years with Graves disease. The chain recombines TRBV12-3 or TRBV12-4 with TRBJ1-1, with TRBD1 identical over 9 bases. This CDR3 is CASSFLGQGTTEAFF. The CDR3 DNA follows: TGTGCCAGCAGCTTCCTAGGACAGGGGACCACTGAAGCTTTCTTT.